Listed below are T cell receptor beta chains from one sample, sequenced in a study of blood T cell repertoires in COVID-19. Only in-frame clones appear in the TCRdb table, and some are missing; sequencing was by immunoSEQ multiplex PCR. The sample carries approximately 250,000 clones, roughly 79% recorded once. What was sequenced was PBMCs or T cells enriched from blood (not recorded which). These receptors came from a man aged 40-49 years who had recovered from COVID-19. CDR3s include the opening cysteine and the closing phenylalanine or tryptophan. A D gene is named only where the DNA matches it firmly. Size tells how often a clone was seen (once, few, many) or the class of an expanded clone, and some rows leave it out.

DNA,CDR3,size,J,D,V
TGCAGCGCCGAAGGATGGGGGGGCAATGGCTACACCTTC,CSAEGWGGNGYTF,-,TRBJ1-2,-,TRBV29-1
TGCGCCAGCAGCCAAATAGGGGCGCAGGGCTACACCTTC,CASSQIGAQGYTF,-,TRBJ1-2,-,TRBV4-1
TGTGCCAGCAGTTTAATAGGGGGGGGGATGAACACTGAAGCTTTCTTT,CASSLIGGGMNTEAFF,few,TRBJ1-1,-,TRBV27
TGTGCCAGCAGTCCGTCTTACACCGGGGAGCTGTTTTTT,CASSPSYTGELFF,-,TRBJ2-2,-,TRBV6-2/TRBV6-3
TGTGCCAGCAGCTGGCCAAAGGACAGGGGAAGCACAGATACGCAGTATTTT,CASSWPKDRGSTDTQYF,-,TRBJ2-3,TRBD1,TRBV7-9
TGCAGCGTTGAAGATCCCATCACCGGGGAGCTGTTTTTT,CSVEDPITGELFF,-,TRBJ2-2,-,TRBV29-1
TGTGCCAGCAATTATAACAGGGGAAACACCGGGGAGCTGTTTTTT,CASNYNRGNTGELFF,-,TRBJ2-2,TRBD1,TRBV6-5
TGTGCCATCAGTGACCCGGGACTAGCGAGCCCAGATACGCAGTATTTT,CAISDPGLASPDTQYF,-,TRBJ2-3,TRBD2,TRBV10-3
TGCGCCAGCAGCCCGAAAGACGGGACAGTCAAATACGAGCAGTACTTC,CASSPKDGTVKYEQYF,-,TRBJ2-7,TRBD1,TRBV4-1
TGTGCCAGCAGCTTAGGGGACAGGGAGGGTGAAAAACTGTTTTTT,CASSLGDREGEKLFF,few,TRBJ1-4,TRBD1,TRBV13